The sequence of this T cell receptor beta chain was determined in a study of blood T cell repertoires in COVID-19 (dated by TCRdb to the early 2020s). Regarding the research as a whole: The collaborator samples originated in the United States, Italy and Spain and spanned the acute and convalescent phases of COVID-19. The material from the prospective study consisted of cDNA or gDNA derived from T cells, B-cell-depleted T cells, or PBMCs. The samples were drawn from two sources: the first 160 participants of the ongoing ImmuneRACE study, and 1,000 to 1,500 subjects contributed by 6 global collaborators. Subjects who had been exposed to COVID-19, were actively infected with it, or had recovered from it provided the deeply sampled blood TCRbeta repertoires that made up the dataset. The repertoires were made available in a free public database intended to serve as a resource for research on the immune response to SARS-CoV-2. Where available, HLA class I and class II types were obtained from metadata supplied by the sample provider rather than from assay-based typing. Sample metadata almost always included a de-identified subject ID, COVID-19 status, age in years and sex. Study-wide conclusions, independent of this receptor: Clinical and demographic metadata were provided uncurated, with the amount varying by source and participant.

Participants in the prospective study were aged about 18 to 100 years, lived in over 20 United States geographic areas, and enrolled through a virtual design. Cohort assignment in the prospective study relied on participant-reported clinical history from a screening survey and a study questionnaire. Exposed participants were defined as having been in contact with someone with a PCR-confirmed or clinician-diagnosed COVID-19 case within 2 weeks of study entry. Each participant in the prospective study had whole blood, serum and a nasopharyngeal or oropharyngeal swab collected by mobile phlebotomists. Participants in the prospective study had the option to provide additional blood draws and questionnaires over a 2-month period. Before DNA extraction, prospective study blood samples were shipped either frozen or at room temperature. Compared with germline, V lacks 3 bases and J lacks 11 bases; bases without a gene match: 12. There are 16 amino acids in the CDR3, from cysteine to phenylalanine inclusive. CDR3 DNA only is kept here, 48 bases in frame from base 1. CDR1 MNHEY and CDR2 SMNVEV are derived from the germline V gene (reference sequence).

The immunoSEQ Assay, a bias-controlled multiplex PCR, was used to amplify TCRbeta CDR3 regions from genomic DNA. In the authors' own workflow: The number of nucleated cells in each sample was estimated from the amplification of reference gene primers within the assay. Sequence reads were collapsed and filtered to measure the absolute abundance of every unique TCRbeta CDR3 rearrangement. For each sample, productive Simpson clonality was calculated by taking the square root of Simpson's diversity index across productive rearrangements. TCRdb's version of the immuneACCESS table is confined to in-frame rearrangements and falls short of the full clone set. An unresolved V gene accounts for under half of the shortfall where checked; the remainder is of unknown origin. The V and J calls and the clone size are those of that table, but D and trimming were determined from the DNA. The sample records approximately 200,000 clones, roughly 90% of which are singletons. The ten largest clonotypes hold approximately 4.8% of the sample.

Concerning this clone itself: Its specific antigen is unknown. Base quality data are lacking; no much larger clone is found one base away.

The sequence was obtained from a woman aged 25 to 39 who had been exposed to COVID-19. The sequencing input was PBMCs or T cells enriched from blood (not recorded which). This sequence uses TRBV27 and TRBJ1-6, with 8 bases in between that match TRBD1. In nucleotides, the sequence is TGTGCCAGCAGTTTCCACCGGGACAGGATGGGAGCACCCCTCCACTTT. Its translation is CASSFHRDRMGAPLHF.